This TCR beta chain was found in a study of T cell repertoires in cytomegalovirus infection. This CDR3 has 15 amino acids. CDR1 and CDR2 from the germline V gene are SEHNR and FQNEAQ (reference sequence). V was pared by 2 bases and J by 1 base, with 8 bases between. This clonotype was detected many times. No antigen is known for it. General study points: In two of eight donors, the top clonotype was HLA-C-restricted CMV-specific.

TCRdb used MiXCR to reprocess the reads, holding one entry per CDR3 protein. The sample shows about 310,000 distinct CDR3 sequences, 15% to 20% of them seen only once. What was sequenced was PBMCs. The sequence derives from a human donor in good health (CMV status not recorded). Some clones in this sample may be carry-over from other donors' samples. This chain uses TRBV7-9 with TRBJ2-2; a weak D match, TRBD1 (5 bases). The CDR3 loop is CASSLHQGNTGELFF. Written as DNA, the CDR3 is TGTGCCAGCAGCTTACACCAGGGGAACACCGGGGAGCTGTTTTTT.